Presented here are 24 T cell receptor beta chains from one specimen sequenced in a study of shared clonotypes between healthy human individuals. Only in-frame clones appear in the TCRdb table, and some are missing; sequencing was by immunoSEQ multiplex PCR. The profile shows under 1 million clones, 95% to 97% of them singletons. Only CD45RO-negative cells positively selected for CCR7 counted as naive CD8 cells, so terminally differentiated effector memory CD45RA+ cells were excluded. Sequenced: naive CD8+ T cells sorted from blood. The source of these receptors is a man aged 30-40 years in good health.

The chain combines TRBV7-2 with TRBJ2-7; D is ambiguous. Trimming took off 3 bases at V and 5 bases at J, with 8 bases between the two ends. Germline V gene sequence: CDR1 SGHTA, CDR2 FQGNSA. This CDR3 contains 12 residues. CDR3 protein: CASSFARDEQYF. The CDR3 DNA reads TGTGCCAGCAGCTTCGCAAGGGACGAGCAGTACTTC. The whole variable domain, filled in from reference TRBV7-2 and TRBJ2-7, reads GAGVSQSPSNKVTEKGKDVELRCDPISGHTALYWYRQSLGQGLEFLIYFQGNSAPDKSGLPSDRFSAERTGGSVSTLTIQRTQQEDSAVYLCASSFARDEQYFGPGTRLTVT.

This clone was found once. The chain couples TRBV27 to TRBJ2-2, with D perhaps assigned TRBD1 or TRBD2 (5 bases each). The CDR3 consists of 15 residues. CDR1 is MNHEY and CDR2 is SMNVEV in the germline V gene (reference sequence). V was trimmed by 5 bases and J by 4 bases, leaving 14 bases between them. The CDR3 DNA reads TGTGCCAGCAGTCCTAGCTCAGGGACCACCGGGGAGCTGTTTTTT. Its protein is CASSPSSGTTGELFF.

With respect to this clone: Other DNA sequences within the sample encode an identical CDR3. The chain is built from TRBV9 and TRBJ1-1; D gene ambiguous. The V gene lost 0 bases and the J gene lost 0 bases, with 6 bases spanning the gap. This CDR3 spans 14 amino acids. CDR1 is SGDLS and CDR2 is YYNGEE in the germline V gene. Here the CDR3 reads CASSVGAMNTEAFF. In DNA, the CDR3 is TGTGCCAGCAGCGTAGGCGCCATGAACACTGAAGCTTTCTTT.

V usage is TRBV7-9 and J usage is TRBJ2-7, with D possibly matching TRBD2 (6 bases). Germline loops: CDR1 SEHNR, CDR2 FQNEAQ (reference sequence). This CDR3 has 14 amino acids. V was shortened by 8 bases and J by 3 bases, with 17 bases between the two germline ends. The CDR3 DNA reads TGTGCCAGCGGGGGGAGCAGTCAAAGCTACGAGCAGTACTTC. The encoded protein is CASGGSSQSYEQYF.

The rearrangement joins TRBV30 to TRBJ1-3, with D unresolved. V was shortened by 2 bases and J by 2 bases, with 7 bases between the two germline ends. The CDR3 totals 13 residues. Germline V gives CDR1 GTSNPN, CDR2 SVGIG (reference sequence). CDR3: CAWSIGTGNTIYF. The DNA for the CDR3 is TGTGCCTGGAGTATAGGGACTGGAAACACCATATATTTT. Full variable domain (missing parts from reference TRBV30 and TRBJ1-3): SQTIHQWPATLVQPVGSPLSLECTVEGTSNPNLYWYRQAAGRGLQLLFYSVGIGQISSEVPQNLSASRPQDRQFILSSKKLLLSDSGFYLCAWSIGTGNTIYFGEGSWLTVV.

The chain recombines TRBV7-2 with TRBJ2-7; maybe TRBD2 (5 bases). CDR3 length: 14 residues. CDR1 SGHTA and CDR2 FQGNSA come from the germline V gene. V lost 0 bases and J 4 bases, leaving 10 bases between the germline ends. CDR3 DNA sequence: TGTGCCAGCAGCTTAGCGGGAGTTTCTTACGAGCAGTACTTC. It specifies CASSLAGVSYEQYF.

The rearrangement links TRBV6-1 to TRBJ2-1, with D perhaps matching TRBD1 (6 bases). The CDR3 spans 14 residues. V was cut by 6 bases and J by 2 bases, with 11 bases left in between. Germline V CDR1 and CDR2: MNHNS, SASEGT. CDR3 region: CASRARGPYNEQFF. CDR3 sequence (DNA): TGTGCCAGCAGGGCCAGGGGCCCCTACAATGAGCAGTTCTTC.

This chain joins TRBV7-9 and TRBJ2-7; 7 bases align to TRBD2. The CDR3 has 12 amino acids. Germline CDR1 and CDR2: SEHNR and FQNEAQ (reference sequence). The ends lost 10 bases at V and 8 bases at J; junction bases unmatched: 11. The CDR3 is CATLGTTPKQYF. The CDR3 region has the DNA TGTGCCACCCTAGGGACTACCCCCAAGCAGTACTTC.

This clone was found once. This chain uses TRBV6-1 with TRBJ1-5; no definite D call. CDR1 and CDR2 (germline): MNHNS, SASEGT. V lost 1 base to trimming and J lost 1 base, with 8 bases between them. This CDR3 comprises 15 residues. CDR3 DNA: TGTGCCAGCAGTGAAGTACTGTCCAGCAATCAGCCCCAGCATTTT. It translates to CASSEVLSSNQPQHF.

The V call is TRBV7-9, the J call TRBJ2-7, with TRBD1 identical over 10 bases. Germline trimming cut 4 bases from V and 1 base from J; bases unmatched to any gene: 10. The CDR3 consists of 17 residues. Germline assignment: CDR1 SEHNR and CDR2 FQNEAQ (reference sequence). CDR3: CASSSLGQGKGSYEQYF. The CDR3 DNA reads TGTGCCAGCAGCTCTTTGGGACAGGGGAAAGGGTCCTACGAGCAGTACTTC.

V and J are TRBV5-4 and TRBJ1-4; 7 positions agree with TRBD1. The ends lost 1 base at V and 3 bases at J; junction bases unmatched: 12. The CDR3 contains 18 residues. CDR1 SGHNT and CDR2 YYREEE come from the germline V gene (reference sequence). CDR3 residues: CASSLWGLGQVPNEKLFF. DNA of the CDR3: TGTGCCAGCAGCTTGTGGGGGCTAGGACAGGTTCCTAATGAAAAACTGTTTTTT.

The V and J genes are TRBV7-6 and TRBJ2-1; 16 positions agree with TRBD2. The ends lost 1 base at V and 9 bases at J; junction bases unmatched: 9. CDR1 is SGHVS and CDR2 is FNYEAQ in the germline V gene. This CDR3 region has 18 residues. The CDR3 sequence: CASSLEFIGTSGRGEQFF. Here the CDR3 DNA reads TGTGCCAGCAGCTTAGAATTCATCGGGACTAGCGGGAGGGGTGAGCAGTTCTTC.

The chain uses TRBV6-1 and TRBJ1-2; 7 positions match TRBD1. Trimming cost V 2 bases and J 8 bases; bases outside gene matches: 8. CDR1 is MNHNS, CDR2 SASEGT, per germline. There are 14 residues in the CDR3. The CDR3 loop is CASSEKRGRDGYTF. The CDR3 DNA follows: TGTGCCAGCAGTGAAAAGAGGGGGCGGGACGGCTACACCTTC.

The rearrangement uses TRBV11-2 and TRBJ2-4, with D unclear. Germline CDR1 reads SGHAT; CDR2 reads FQNNGV. The V end was cut by 5 bases, the J end by 0 bases, with 11 bases between. The CDR3 spans 15 residues. The CDR3 reads CASSRRRLAKNIQYF. The DNA of the CDR3 is TGTGCCAGCAGCCGACGGCGGCTAGCCAAAAACATTCAGTACTTC.

As regards this clone: Other DNA variants within this sample encode the same CDR3. The V and J genes are TRBV7-9 and TRBJ1-1; D gene unclear. V dropped 1 base and J dropped 1 base, with 7 bases sitting between them. CDR3 length: 14 amino acids. Germline V gives CDR1 SEHNR, CDR2 FQNEAQ (reference sequence). CDR3 bases: TGTGCCAGCAGCTTAGTGTTAGGGAACACTGAAGCTTTCTTT. As protein: CASSLVLGNTEAFF.

V is TRBV9 and J is TRBJ2-7; no definite D call. V dropped 4 bases and J dropped 10 bases, with 15 bases sitting between them. The germline V gene encodes CDR1 SGDLS and CDR2 YYNGEE. CDR3 length: 12 residues. The CDR3: CASSRDSSTQYF. The CDR3 nucleotides read TGTGCCAGCAGCCGCGACTCCTCCACTCAGTACTTC.

A remark on this clone: Distinct nucleotide sequences in the sample also encode this CDR3. The rearrangement joins TRBV7-2 to TRBJ2-1; 11 nucleotides match TRBD2. V lost 5 bases and J lost 4; bases outside the gene matches: 4. CDR1 and CDR2 from the germline V gene are SGHTA and FQGNSA. CDR3 length: 15 amino acids. The CDR3 here is CASSLLAGVYNEQFF. CDR3 bases: TGTGCCAGCAGCCTACTAGCGGGAGTTTACAATGAGCAGTTCTTC.

A word on this clone: At one of its ends the junction is not consistent with the germline gene, which may arise from a read error. The chain has TRBV27 and TRBJ2-2; no clear D gene. The CDR3 has 14 residues. Germline CDR1 reads MNHEY; CDR2 reads SMNVEV (reference sequence). Here the CDR3 DNA reads TGTGCCAGCAGTTTATCGTTGAACCCCGGGGAGCTGTTTTTT. It encodes CASSLSLNPGELFF.

The chain uses TRBV10-3 and TRBJ2-7, with D perhaps matching TRBD2 (5 bases). The ends were cut back, 3 bases at V and 3 bases at J, with 6 bases in the middle. The CDR3 covers 12 residues. Germline V CDR1 and CDR2: ENHRY, SYGVKD. CDR3 protein: CAISDRDYEQYF. The CDR3 region has the DNA TGTGCCATCAGTGACCGGGACTACGAGCAGTACTTC.

The chain couples TRBV9 to TRBJ2-2; D is possibly TRBD2 (6 bases). In germline, CDR1 is SGDLS, CDR2 YYNGEE. The germline V and J ends were trimmed by 5 bases and 1 base, with 9 bases remaining between them. The CDR3 extends over 14 amino acids. CDR3 coding DNA: TGTGCCAGCAGGGGTAGCGGGAACACCGGGGAGCTGTTTTTT. It translates to CASRGSGNTGELFF.

V and J are TRBV10-1 and TRBJ2-7; 7 bases fit TRBD1. CDR3 length: 14 amino acids. Germline V lookup: CDR1 WNHNN, CDR2 SYGVQD (reference sequence). Trimming removed 2 bases from V and 4 bases from J; junction bases left unmatched: 5. CDR3 coding DNA: TGCGCCAGCAGTGAGACAGGGGTACGGTACGAGCAGTACTTC. Amino acid sequence: CASSETGVRYEQYF.

The rearrangement uses TRBV7-9 and TRBJ2-7, with TRBD2 matching over 8 bases. The CDR3 is 14 amino acids. Germline CDR1 and CDR2: SEHNR and FQNEAQ (reference sequence). With 2 bases clipped from V and 4 bases from J, the junction kept 4 bases outside the gene matches. Here the CDR3 reads CASSLPGGPYEQYF. The DNA of the CDR3 is TGTGCCAGCAGCTTACCGGGAGGGCCTTACGAGCAGTACTTC.

The chain combines TRBV10-2 with TRBJ2-1, with 13 bases fitting TRBD2. Germline CDR1 and CDR2: WSHSY and SAAADI. The CDR3 is made up of 14 amino acids. After removal of 4 bases from V and 7 bases from J, the junction contained 1 base not matched to a gene. The CDR3 here is CASSGTSGRNEQFF. The CDR3 DNA follows: TGCGCCAGCAGTGGGACTAGCGGGAGAAATGAGCAGTTCTTC.

This chain links TRBV5-4 with TRBJ2-7; 11 bases line up with TRBD2. The CDR3 extends over 15 amino acids. Germline lookup yields CDR1 SGHNT and CDR2 YYREEE (reference sequence). With V trimmed by 4 bases and J by 4 bases, 7 bases remained unmatched. CDR3 protein: CASSPGTSGRYEQYF. CDR3 in DNA: TGTGCCAGCAGCCCGGGGACTAGCGGAAGGTACGAGCAGTACTTC.